This entry concerns a single T cell receptor (beta chain). This clone is characterized as medium-sized (0.01 to 0.1%). The target of this receptor is not known. No much larger clone is present one base from it, and per-base qualities are unavailable. The entry originates in a study of cytomegalovirus exposure and HLA in healthy donors (dated by TCRdb to 2016 to 2017). Notes on the research overall: The 650 to 750 repertoires of the first cohort and the 120 validation repertoires were produced on the same platform, according to a later analysis. The study aimed to test whether signatures of past pathogen exposure could be identified by cataloging public T cell receptors. Besides the first cohort of approximately 710 subjects, a separate validation cohort made up of 120 different subjects was used. High-throughput TCR immunosequencing, statistical association of individual TCRs with disease status, and machine learning were combined to predict cytomegalovirus infection status.

Results the study describes overall, beyond this receptor: In vitro tests confirmed that a few of the cytomegalovirus-associated TCR beta chains recognize cytomegalovirus antigens. In the study, some 160 TCR beta chains were listed as associated with cytomegalovirus. Of the cluster scores, 94% were above 0 in a later analysis, which found that TCRs clustered in the first cohort also tended to co-occur in the 120 validation repertoires. Cytomegalovirus status was reported to be diagnosed by the classifier with high specificity and sensitivity in both the original and validation cohorts. The validation cohort had no HLA typing available for a later analysis, so co-occurrence within that cohort was assessed over all 130 or so repertoires. Most TCR sequences were observed very rarely across donors, whereas some public TCRs were present in many individuals. According to the authors, the approach could potentially be generalized to other disease states and immunological phenotypes.

From V the trimming removes 7 bases and from J it removes 3 bases, while the gene matches leave 9 bases of the junction unaccounted for. From the cysteine up to the phenylalanine, the CDR3 has a length of 15 residues. Kept here is only the CDR3 DNA, which spans 45 bases and is read in frame from base 1. CDR1 and CDR2, per the germline V gene (reference sequence), are SGHNT and YYREEE. Libraries came from the immunoSEQ multiplex PCR assay. On the study's bioinformatics: To diagnose cytomegalovirus status from the catalog of TCR beta chain sequences, a statistical classification framework was built. Imported from immuneACCESS, the table was reduced by TCRdb to in-frame sequences with V and J called. These copies leave out some clones; in studies compared against another copy, an unresolved V gene accounts for under half, and the cause of the remainder is not known. Clone size and V and J calls were adopted from that table, with D and trimming inferred from the DNA. The sample table contains 180,000 or so clones; only one count was recorded for approximately 87% of them. The ten largest clonotypes hold 1.4% of the sample.

The donors belonged to the validation cohort of approximately 130 subjects, which was separate from the approximately 700-subject first cohort. The rearranged segments are TRBV5-4 and TRBJ2-3, with TRBD2 identical over 9 junction bases. This TCR derives from a woman in her 30s in good health and CMV-seronegative. Sequenced input: PBMCs. Read as DNA, the sequence is TGTGCCAGCGGGAGCGGGGGGATCGGGACAGATACGCAGTATTTT. This yields the protein CASGSGGIGTDTQYF.